The T cell receptor beta chain described here comes from a study of CD8+ T cells in alopecia areata. Turning to the study itself: Oral tofacitinib (5 to 10 mg twice daily) was administered to treated patients. Notes on the study in general: There were many expanded lesional clones persisting in scalp and blood during tofacitinib.

RNA extraction and reverse transcription yielded cDNA as sequencing template. Sequenced by immunoSEQ multiplex PCR; TCRdb stores in-frame clones only, minus some. The sample shows over 100,000 clones, roughly 55% of them seen only once. For this clone: The antigen is undetermined.

CDR3 size: 12 residues. Trimming shortened V by 7 bases and J by 10 bases, and 17 bases separated the two germline ends. CDR1 is SQVTM and CDR2 is ANQGSEA in the germline V gene. Treatment defined: oral pan-JAK inhibitor, 5-10 mg twice daily. The TCR was taken from a human donor with alopecia areata. The chain carries TRBV29-1 and TRBJ2-1; D remains ambiguous. Sequenced here: CD8+ T cells sorted from blood, sampled at week 24, from a patient treated with tofacitinib. In DNA form, the CDR3 reads TGCAGCGCCGACCCTGGGCTAGACGAGCAGTTCTTC. Translating it yields CSADPGLDEQFF.